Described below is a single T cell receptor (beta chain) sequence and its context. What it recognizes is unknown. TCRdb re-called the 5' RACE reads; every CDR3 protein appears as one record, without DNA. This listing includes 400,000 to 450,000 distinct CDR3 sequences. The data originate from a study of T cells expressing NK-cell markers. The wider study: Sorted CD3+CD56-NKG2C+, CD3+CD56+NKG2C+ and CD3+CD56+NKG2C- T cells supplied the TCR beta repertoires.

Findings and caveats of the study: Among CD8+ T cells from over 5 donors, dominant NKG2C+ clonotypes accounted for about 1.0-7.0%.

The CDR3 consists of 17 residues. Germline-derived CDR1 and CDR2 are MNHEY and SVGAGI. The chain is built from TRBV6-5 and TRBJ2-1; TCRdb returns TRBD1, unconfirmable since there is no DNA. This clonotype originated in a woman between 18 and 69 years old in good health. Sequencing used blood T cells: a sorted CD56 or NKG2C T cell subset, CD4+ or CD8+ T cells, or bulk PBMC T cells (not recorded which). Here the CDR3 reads CASRPRDRRGLYNEQFF.